This entry features one T cell receptor (beta chain) sequence. The data are from a study of cytomegalovirus exposure and HLA in healthy donors. The PCR made use of 60 Vbeta and 13 Jbeta primers. Using immunoSEQ multiplex PCR, the repertoire was profiled, and TCRdb retains in-frame clones only, with some absent. The table has about 59,000 clones, over 60% seen once; the top ten hold roughly 6.4%. V lost 0 bases, J lost 7 bases, and 4 bases stayed unmatched. Per germline, CDR1 SGDLS and CDR2 YYNGEE. There are 16 residues in the CDR3. Source material: PBMCs. This chain joins TRBV9 and TRBJ1-4; TRBD1 matches 12 bases. The clonotype was recovered from a man younger than 45 in good health and CMV-seropositive. The CDR3 coding sequence is TGTGCCAGCAGCGTAGGGGACAGGGGGCGAAGTGAAAAACTGTTTTTT. It codes for CASSVGDRGRSEKLFF.